The clone carrying this T cell receptor (beta chain) was observed a few times. Its specificity is unknown. This sample is drawn from a study of blood T cells in healthy people across ages. Study-wide results and limits: Comparison with aged donors showed that long-lived donors had more naive CD4+ cells and higher diversity.

Using a J-beta primer mix together with a sample-barcoded 5' primer, a second PCR was run for about 6 to 12 cycles. TCRdb reanalysed the 5' RACE reads using MiXCR and keeps one entry per CDR3 protein. The profile shows some 850,000 distinct CDR3 sequences, 20% to 30% of them singletons. Donors were healthy Caucasian individuals from Russia aged about 6 to 90. Germline lookup yields CDR1 WNHNN and CDR2 SYGVQD (reference sequence). The CDR3 contains 15 residues. Trimming at V came to 6 bases and at J to 4 bases, leaving 5 bases not matched to a gene. These sequences were also reported in another study, on T cells of mothers and their children. That source notes: Versus unrelated pairs, overlap was slightly higher in related mother-child pairs, without reaching significance. There was no detection of any persistent microchimeric T cell clones.

This sequence joins TRBV10-1 and TRBJ2-1, with 11 bases lining up with TRBD2. The origin of this receptor is a boy under 18 in good health. The sequencing input was blood. The CDR3 nucleotides are TGCGCCAGCAGCGCAGCTAGCGGGGGGTACAATGAGCAGTTCTTC. This codes for CASSAASGGYNEQFF.